This is a list of T cell receptor beta chains from one sample in a study of neurological immune-mediated disorders. TCRdb analysed the 5' RACE reads with MiXCR anew, one entry per CDR3 protein. The repertoire includes under 30,000 distinct CDR3 sequences, 13% of them detected once, and roughly 16% sits in the top ten. The sequenced sample consisted of PBMCs. The receptors come from a woman between 40 and 50 years old with HTLV-1-associated myelopathy (HAM/TSP). Each CDR3 is given with its conserved first and last residue. The D gene is left open where the match is weak. Some rows mark clone size as missing; the rest say once, few, many or name a class of expanded clone.

TRBJ2-7,many,TRBV27,.,TGTGCCAGCATATCCCCGAGAAGTGGCTCCTACGAGCAGTACTTC,CASISPRSGSYEQYF
TRBJ2-1,.,TRBV5-4,TRBD2,TGTGCCAGCAGCTTCCGGGCGGGGGGCCCCGATGAGCAGTTCTTC,CASSFRAGGPDEQFF
TRBJ2-3,many,TRBV15,.,TGTGCCACCAGCAGAGATCCTTTAAGGGTAGATACGCAGTATTTT,CATSRDPLRVDTQYF
TRBJ1-5,many,TRBV5-1,TRBD1,TGCGCCAGCAGCTTGGCAGGGGGCTCCCAGCCCCAGCATTTT,CASSLAGGSQPQHF
TRBJ2-1,many,TRBV28,TRBD2,TGTGCCAGCAGACCCGGACTAGCGGGCAATGAGCAGTTCTTC,CASRPGLAGNEQFF
TRBJ2-1,many,TRBV9,TRBD2,TGTGCCAGCAGTATCACCGGGACTAGCGCCATCTCGAATGAGCAGTTCTTC,CASSITGTSAISNEQFF
TRBJ2-1,many,TRBV20-1,.,TGCAGTGCTGGGGACATATACAATGAGCAGTTCTTC,CSAGDIYNEQFF
TRBJ2-5,many,TRBV5-1,TRBD1,TGCGCCAGCAGCACGGAAGGACAGGGTGAAGGAGAGACCCAGTACTTC,CASSTEGQGEGETQYF
TRBJ2-1,many,TRBV29-1,.,TGCAGCGCTGACGGCAATGAGCAGTTCTTC,CSADGNEQFF
TRBJ2-7,many,TRBV11-2,TRBD1,TGTGCCAGCAGCTTACCCCGGACAGGTGCCTACGAGCAGTACTTC,CASSLPRTGAYEQYF
TRBJ2-2,many,TRBV10-3,.,TGTGCCATCACCCCCAGTCGGGTTGGTTGGACCGGGGAGCTGTTTTTT,CAITPSRVGWTGELFF
TRBJ2-3,.,TRBV20-1,.,TGCAGTGCTAGAGATGGGGTAGACACAAATACGCAGTCTTTT,CSARDGVDTNTQSF
TRBJ1-1,once,TRBV6-2/TRBV6-3,.,TGTGCCAGCAGCCCCAAGAAATGGGCCACTGAAGCTTTCTTT,CASSPKKWATEAFF
TRBJ1-1,many,TRBV5-1,TRBD1,TGCGCCAGCAGCCTAAGGGACAGGGGTGTGACCACTGAAGCTTTCTTT,CASSLRDRGVTTEAFF
TRBJ1-5,many,TRBV20-1,.,TGCAGTGCTAGTAGACTCAATCAGCCCCAGCATTTT,CSASRLNQPQHF
TRBJ1-1,many,TRBV30,TRBD1,TGTGCCTGGAGGGAGGGGGCCGCTCCCTCCGCTTTCTTT,CAWREGAAPSAFF
TRBJ1-1,many,TRBV7-6,.,TGTGCCAGCAGCTTAAAGGTGGGGAACACTGAAGCTTTCTTT,CASSLKVGNTEAFF